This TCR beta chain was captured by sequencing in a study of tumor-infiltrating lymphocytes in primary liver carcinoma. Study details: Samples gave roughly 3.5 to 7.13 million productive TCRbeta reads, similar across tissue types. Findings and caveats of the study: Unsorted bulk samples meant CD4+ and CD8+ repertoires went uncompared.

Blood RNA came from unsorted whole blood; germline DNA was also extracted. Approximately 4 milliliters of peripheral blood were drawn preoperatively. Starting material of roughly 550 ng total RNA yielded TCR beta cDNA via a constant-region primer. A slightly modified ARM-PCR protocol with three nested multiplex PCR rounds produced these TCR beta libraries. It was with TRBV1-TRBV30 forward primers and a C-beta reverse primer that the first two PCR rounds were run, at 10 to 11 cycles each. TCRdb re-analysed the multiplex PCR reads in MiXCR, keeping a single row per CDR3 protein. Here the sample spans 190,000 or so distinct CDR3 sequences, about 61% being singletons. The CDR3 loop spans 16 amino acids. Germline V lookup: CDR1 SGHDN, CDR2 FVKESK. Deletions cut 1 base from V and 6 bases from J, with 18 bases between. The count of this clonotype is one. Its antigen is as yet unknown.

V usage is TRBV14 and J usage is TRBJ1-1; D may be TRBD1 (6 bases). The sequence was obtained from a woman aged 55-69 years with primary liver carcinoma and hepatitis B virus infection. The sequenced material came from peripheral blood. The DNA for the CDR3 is TGTGCCAGCAGCCAAGGGTGGACAGTTACTATCTCTGAAGCTTTCTTT. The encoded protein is CASSQGWTVTISEAFF.